A selection of T cell receptor beta chains follows, all from one sample in a study of T cells in Graves' hyperthyroidism and ophthalmopathy. TCRdb re-analysed the multiplex PCR reads in MiXCR, keeping a single row per CDR3 protein. The data contain about 420,000 distinct CDR3 sequences, roughly 15% of them seen just once; the ten biggest clones take up 5% to 6%. The sample taken for sequencing was blood. The source is a woman between 18 and 29 years old with Graves' hyperthyroidism. CDR3s include the opening cysteine and the closing phenylalanine or tryptophan. D genes are given only for firm matches. Part of the rows lack a size; the others show once, few, many or a class for expanded clones.

V gene	clone size	D gene	J gene	CDR3 protein	CDR3 DNA
TRBV20-1	many	TRBD2	TRBJ2-7	CSAASGRAYEQYF	TGCAGTGCCGCTAGCGGGAGGGCCTACGAGCAGTACTTC
TRBV5-1	-	TRBD2	TRBJ2-7	CASSGGLAGALDYGQYF	TGCGCCAGCAGCGGGGGACTAGCGGGAGCCCTCGATTACGGGCAGTACTTC
TRBV6-1	many	TRBD2	TRBJ2-7	CASSPTLADEHEQYF	TGTGCCAGCAGCCCCACACTAGCGGACGAGCACGAGCAGTACTTC
TRBV12-3/TRBV12-4	many	-	TRBJ2-5	CASSFQHGQTQYF	TGTGCCAGCAGTTTCCAGCACGGACAGACCCAGTACTTC
TRBV7-2	-	TRBD1	TRBJ1-1	CASSLGDRGGLKNTEAFF	TGTGCCAGCAGCTTAGGGGACAGGGGAGGTCTCAAAAACACTGAAGCTTTCTTT
TRBV20-1	many	-	TRBJ1-1	CSAASTGSNTEAFF	TGCAGTGCCGCCTCAACCGGATCGAACACTGAAGCTTTCTTT
TRBV20-1	many	TRBD1	TRBJ2-7	CSARLDRGWEQYF	TGCAGTGCTAGGTTGGACAGGGGTTGGGAGCAGTACTTC
TRBV5-1	many	-	TRBJ2-7	CASSRRTGIRPDSYEQYF	TGCGCCAGCAGCAGAAGAACAGGGATCCGTCCGGATAGTTACGAGCAGTACTTC
TRBV28	many	-	TRBJ1-6	CASSLFELPRGRHNSPLHF	TGTGCCAGCAGTTTATTTGAGTTACCGCGGGGACGGCATAATTCACCCCTCCACTTT
TRBV4-1	many	-	TRBJ2-7	CASSQDPGRGEQYF	TGCGCCAGCAGCCAAGATCCAGGCCGGGGCGAGCAGTACTTC
TRBV28	many	TRBD2	TRBJ2-1	CASRRGLASNEQFF	TGTGCCAGCAGGCGGGGACTAGCTAGTAATGAGCAGTTCTTC
TRBV28	-	TRBD1	TRBJ2-6	CASSSQGALDTSGANVLTF	TGTGCCAGCAGCTCACAGGGGGCGCTGGATACCTCTGGGGCCAACGTCCTGACTTTC
TRBV6-8	-	-	TRBJ2-1	CASSYSNVALEQFF	TGTGCCAGCAGTTACTCGAATGTGGCCCTAGAGCAGTTCTTC
TRBV7-9	few	-	TRBJ2-5	CASSLAVLQETQYF	TGTGCCAGCAGCTTGGCAGTCCTACAAGAGACCCAGTACTTC
TRBV4-3	-	-	TRBJ2-1	CASSRATSSYNEQFF	TGCGCCAGCAGCCGCGCGACGTCCTCCTACAATGAGCAGTTCTTC
TRBV7-3	few	-	TRBJ2-1	CASSPTAGSYNEQFF	TGTGCCAGCAGTCCGACCGCCGGCTCCTACAATGAGCAGTTCTTC
TRBV28	many	TRBD1	TRBJ2-7	CASSSTGANLYEQYF	TGTGCCAGCAGTTCGACAGGGGCCAATTTATACGAGCAGTACTTC
TRBV6-6	few	-	TRBJ2-7	CASSYSAQGQYEQYF	TGTGCCAGCAGTTACTCGGCACAGGGACAATACGAGCAGTACTTC
TRBV29-1	many	-	TRBJ1-1	CSVERKLNTEAFF	TGCAGCGTTGAACGGAAACTGAACACTGAAGCTTTCTTT
TRBV20-1	many	TRBD2	TRBJ2-7	CSARGTGTSGSYEQYF	TGCAGTGCTCGGGGGACCGGGACTAGCGGGAGCTACGAGCAGTACTTC
TRBV20-1	many	TRBD1	TRBJ2-7	CSVGRTGATYEQYF	TGCAGTGTCGGGCGGACAGGGGCGACCTACGAGCAGTACTTC
TRBV29-1	few	TRBD2	TRBJ2-5	CSVRGGTQYF	TGCAGCGTTCGCGGGGGGACCCAGTACTTC
TRBV18	many	TRBD1	TRBJ2-3	CASSYVASHGTGNTDTQYF	TGTGCCAGCTCGTACGTCGCCTCACACGGGACAGGGAACACAGATACGCAGTATTTT
TRBV6-1	-	-	TRBJ2-3	CASSRDPRGADTQYF	TGTGCCAGCAGTCGGGACCCGCGAGGGGCAGATACGCAGTATTTT
TRBV27	few	-	TRBJ1-1	CASSRGGGGPVGTEALF	TGTGCCAGCAGTCGTGGAGGTGGGGGCCCAGTTGGCACTGAAGCTCTCTTT
TRBV6-1	many	TRBD2	TRBJ2-7	CASSERTSGRPRSYEQYF	TGTGCCAGCAGTGAAAGAACTAGCGGGAGGCCTCGTTCCTACGAGCAGTACTTC
TRBV5-1	many	-	TRBJ2-1	CASTPTTSYNEQFF	TGCGCCAGCACCCCCACTACAAGCTACAATGAGCAGTTCTTC
TRBV5-5	-	TRBD2	TRBJ2-3	CASSLTSGRWSTDTQYF	TGTGCCAGCAGCTTGACTAGCGGGAGGTGGAGCACAGATACGCAGTATTTT
TRBV10-3	few	-	TRBJ1-1	CAISGTVNTEAFF	TGTGCCATCAGTGGGACGGTGAACACTGAAGCTTTCTTT
TRBV5-1	-	-	TRBJ2-2	CASSLANPGGEELFF	TGCGCCAGCAGCTTGGCCAATCCTGGGGGAGAGGAGCTGTTTTTT